A selection of T cell receptor beta chains follows, all from one sample in a study of human T cells and chemical hapten exposure. In TCRdb, the RACE reads were re-called with MiXCR into one record per CDR3 protein. The sample consists of approximately 25,000 distinct CDR3 sequences, 8% to 9.5% of them appearing once. The input for sequencing was whole blood, taken in connection with sensitization to the hapten diphenylcyclopropenone (DPC). These receptors were obtained from a man younger than 40 with alopecia areata. Some clones in this sample may be carry-over from other donors' samples. CDR3s include the opening cysteine and the closing phenylalanine or tryptophan. D genes are given only for firm matches. Expanded clones are given a class, and other clones once, few, many or no size at all.

CDR3 protein: CASKRGPIEEQFF
CDR3 DNA: TGTGCCAGCAAGAGAGGGCCTATAGAGGAGCAGTTCTTC
clone size: few
V gene: TRBV6-6
J gene: TRBJ2-1
D gene: .

CDR3 protein: CASAHTGGIGEQYF
CDR3 DNA: TGCGCCAGCGCGCATACAGGGGGTATAGGCGAGCAGTACTTC
clone size: many
V gene: TRBV5-1
J gene: TRBJ2-7
D gene: TRBD1

CDR3 protein: CASSYSVDSSSYNEQFF
CDR3 DNA: TGTGCCAGCAGTTACTCCGTCGACAGTAGCTCCTACAATGAGCAGTTCTTC
clone size: .
V gene: TRBV6-2/TRBV6-3
J gene: TRBJ2-1
D gene: .

CDR3 protein: CSAGTSGRSEQFF
CDR3 DNA: TGCAGTGCCGGGACTAGCGGGAGAAGTGAGCAGTTCTTC
clone size: .
V gene: TRBV20-1
J gene: TRBJ2-1
D gene: TRBD2

CDR3 protein: CASSLGQIYEQYF
CDR3 DNA: TGTGCCAGCAGCTTGGGCCAGATCTACGAGCAGTACTTC
clone size: few
V gene: TRBV11-2
J gene: TRBJ2-7
D gene: .

CDR3 protein: CASSRDGGAEAFF
CDR3 DNA: TGTGCCAGCAGCAGGGACGGGGGCGCTGAAGCTTTCTTT
clone size: few
V gene: TRBV12-3/TRBV12-4
J gene: TRBJ1-1
D gene: .

CDR3 protein: CASTTRTSGSLEQFF
CDR3 DNA: TGTGCCAGTACCACCAGAACTAGCGGGAGCCTCGAGCAGTTCTTC
clone size: few
V gene: TRBV19
J gene: TRBJ2-1
D gene: TRBD2

CDR3 protein: CASSPSGQAINEQFF
CDR3 DNA: TGTGCCAGCTCACCATCGGGACAGGCGATCAATGAGCAGTTCTTC
clone size: many
V gene: TRBV18
J gene: TRBJ2-1
D gene: TRBD1

CDR3 protein: CASSPFPATGYYEQYF
CDR3 DNA: TGCGCCAGCAGCCCGTTTCCCGCGACAGGGTACTACGAGCAGTACTTC
clone size: few
V gene: TRBV4-3
J gene: TRBJ2-7
D gene: TRBD1

CDR3 protein: CASSIQGSGGELFF
CDR3 DNA: TGTGCCAGCAGCATACAGGGTTCGGGCGGGGAGCTGTTTTTT
clone size: few
V gene: TRBV7-6
J gene: TRBJ2-2
D gene: .

CDR3 protein: CASSYGQGLWETQYF
CDR3 DNA: TGCGCCAGCAGCTACGGACAGGGGCTGTGGGAGACCCAGTACTTC
clone size: .
V gene: TRBV5-1
J gene: TRBJ2-5
D gene: TRBD1

CDR3 protein: CATSRHSTDTQYF
CDR3 DNA: TGTGCCACCAGTCGACACAGCACAGATACGCAGTATTTT
clone size: .
V gene: TRBV24-1
J gene: TRBJ2-3
D gene: .

CDR3 protein: CAWSVDRVTDTEAFF
CDR3 DNA: TGTGCCTGGAGTGTAGATAGGGTGACGGACACTGAAGCTTTCTTT
clone size: few
V gene: TRBV30
J gene: TRBJ1-1
D gene: .

CDR3 protein: CASSEEKRGTGELFF
CDR3 DNA: TGCGCCAGCAGTGAGGAGAAGCGGGGCACCGGGGAGCTGTTTTTT
clone size: .
V gene: TRBV10-1
J gene: TRBJ2-2
D gene: TRBD2

CDR3 protein: CASSWIAAAAGELFF
CDR3 DNA: TGTGCCAGCAGTTGGATAGCGGCGGCCGCCGGGGAGCTGTTTTTT
clone size: many
V gene: TRBV27
J gene: TRBJ2-2
D gene: .

CDR3 protein: CASREGAQETQYF
CDR3 DNA: TGTGCCAGCAGGGAAGGAGCCCAAGAGACCCAGTACTTC
clone size: few
V gene: TRBV25-1
J gene: TRBJ2-5
D gene: .

CDR3 protein: CASRSLRLTVLGQPQHF
CDR3 DNA: TGTGCCAGCAGAAGCCTTAGACTGACGGTTCTCGGTCAGCCCCAGCATTTT
clone size: few
V gene: TRBV6-2/TRBV6-3
J gene: TRBJ1-5
D gene: .

CDR3 protein: CSVESRLAGEQYF
CDR3 DNA: TGCAGCGTTGAATCGCGACTAGCGGGTGAGCAGTACTTC
clone size: .
V gene: TRBV29-1
J gene: TRBJ2-7
D gene: TRBD2

CDR3 protein: CASSLPGLAGVEDTQYF
CDR3 DNA: TGTGCCAGCAGTTTACCGGGACTAGCGGGAGTGGAAGATACGCAGTATTTT
clone size: .
V gene: TRBV27
J gene: TRBJ2-3
D gene: TRBD2

CDR3 protein: CASSQYSVSPLHF
CDR3 DNA: TGCGCCAGCAGCCAATATTCGGTTTCACCCCTCCACTTT
clone size: few
V gene: TRBV4-3
J gene: TRBJ1-6
D gene: .

CDR3 protein: CSAPPFSRGNEQFF
CDR3 DNA: TGCAGTGCTCCCCCTTTCTCGAGGGGAAATGAGCAGTTCTTC
clone size: many
V gene: TRBV20-1
J gene: TRBJ2-1
D gene: .

CDR3 protein: CASSLRRDRGTDTQYF
CDR3 DNA: TGTGCCAGCAGCCTACGCCGGGACAGGGGGACAGATACGCAGTATTTT
clone size: many
V gene: TRBV7-8
J gene: TRBJ2-3
D gene: TRBD1

CDR3 protein: CASSGARESRNEQFF
CDR3 DNA: TGTGCCAGCAGTGGGGCCAGGGAATCGAGAAATGAGCAGTTCTTC
clone size: many
V gene: TRBV27
J gene: TRBJ2-1
D gene: .

CDR3 protein: CASSLALAPEQFF
CDR3 DNA: TGTGCCAGCAGCTTAGCTCTAGCGCCTGAGCAGTTCTTC
clone size: few
V gene: TRBV7-2
J gene: TRBJ2-1
D gene: .

CDR3 protein: CSVPDRYEQYF
CDR3 DNA: TGCAGTGTTCCGGACAGATACGAGCAGTACTTC
clone size: many
V gene: TRBV20-1
J gene: TRBJ2-7
D gene: .

CDR3 protein: CSVPDNVRETQYF
CDR3 DNA: TGCAGCGTTCCGGACAACGTGCGGGAGACCCAGTACTTC
clone size: .
V gene: TRBV29-1
J gene: TRBJ2-5
D gene: .